These 25 T cell receptor beta chains were all obtained from the same sample, sequenced in a study of blood T cells in healthy people across ages. Combining a sample-barcoded 5' primer with a J-beta primer mix, a second PCR ran for roughly 7 to 12 cycles. Using its own MiXCR run on the 5' RACE reads, TCRdb lists one record per CDR3 protein. Here the sample spans approximately 780,000 distinct CDR3 sequences, around 25% being singletons. This sample was shared with a second study, whose subject was T cells of mothers and their children.

Sequenced material: blood. The receptors here all came from a boy between 10 and 17 years old in good health.

This clonotype was detected only a few times. V is TRBV12-3 or TRBV12-4 and J is TRBJ2-2; TRBD2 aligns across 8 bases. The J segment lost 7 bases and the V segment lost 6 bases, leaving 10 bases of the junction unmatched. This CDR3 has 15 amino acids. CDR3 in amino acids: CASSLRRGGDGELFF. The CDR3 bases are TGTGCCAGCAGCTTACGACGGGGGGGCGACGGGGAGCTGTTTTTT.

The count of this clonotype is one. The chain uses TRBV12-5 and TRBJ1-2; 9 positions agree with TRBD1. This CDR3 is built from 13 residues. Germline V gene sequence: CDR1 LGHNT, CDR2 FRNRAP. V trimming: 2 bases; J trimming: 9 bases; junction bases outside the gene matches: 4. The CDR3 loop reads CASGLRGQGSYTF. CDR3 DNA sequence: TGTGCTAGTGGTTTGAGGGGACAGGGTAGCTACACCTTC.

The chain is built from TRBV5-1 and TRBJ2-6, with TRBD1 matching 8 bases. The CDR3 length is 18 residues. Trimming took 0 bases from V and 0 from J; bases not matched to a gene: 5. The V gene's germline CDR1 is SGHRS and CDR2 YFSETQ. For the CDR3, the DNA is TGCGCCAGCAGCTTGGATGGACAGGGTAGCTCTGGGGCCAACGTCCTGACTTTC. This codes for CASSLDGQGSSGANVLTF.

This clonotype was observed a single time. The chain recombines TRBV7-3 with TRBJ2-1, with D perhaps TRBD2 (5 bases). Trimming shortened V by 2 bases and J by 4 bases, and 15 bases separated the two germline ends. Germline assignment: CDR1 SGHTA and CDR2 FQGTGA. The CDR3 spans 16 residues. CDR3 sequence: CASSLGSGDAYNEQFF. In DNA, the CDR3 is TGTGCCAGCAGCTTAGGAAGCGGCGATGCTTACAATGAGCAGTTCTTC.

The V and J genes are TRBV7-3 and TRBJ2-1; no reliable D call. The CDR3 is 15 residues long. V was cut by 0 bases and J by 3 bases, with 9 bases left in between. Per the germline V gene, CDR1 is SGHTA and CDR2 is FQGTGA. The DNA of the CDR3 is TGTGCCAGCAGCTTAACCCCTTCACTCTACAATGAGCAGTTCTTC. This sequence encodes CASSLTPSLYNEQFF.

There are a few counts of this clonotype. The chain is built from TRBV4-1 and TRBJ2-3; 7 nucleotides agree with TRBD1. With 1 base clipped from V and 0 bases from J, the junction kept 4 bases outside the gene matches. The CDR3 has 16 residues. Germline assignment: CDR1 MGHRA and CDR2 YSYEKL. This CDR3 reads CASSQAQGDSTDTQYF. Written as DNA, the CDR3 is TGCGCCAGCAGCCAAGCCCAGGGGGATAGCACAGATACGCAGTATTTT.

The chain links TRBV2 to TRBJ1-2; no reliable D call. Germline lookup yields CDR1 SNHLY and CDR2 FYNNEI. The CDR3 length is 13 residues. V was trimmed by 3 bases and J by 1 base, leaving 6 bases between them. Here the CDR3 reads CASSDSINYGYTF. CDR3 DNA: TGTGCCAGCAGTGATAGTATTAACTATGGCTACACCTTC. The full variable domain, in which reference TRBV2 and TRBJ1-2 provide the parts outside the CDR3, is EPEVTQTPSHQVTQMGQEVILRCVPISNHLYFYWYRQILGQKVEFLVSFYNNEISEKSEIFDDQFSVERPDGSNFTLKIRSTKLEDSAMYFCASSDSINYGYTFGSGTRLTVV.

The sample holds a few counts of this clonotype. This sequence joins TRBV6-5 and TRBJ1-4, with 8 bases lining up with TRBD1. CDR3 length: 16 residues. V lost 2 bases, J lost 8 bases, and 10 bases stayed unmatched. Germline CDR1 is MNHEY and CDR2 is SVGAGI. The CDR3 loop reads CASSYQTGTGGEKLFF. The CDR3 nucleotides are TGTGCCAGCAGTTACCAGACCGGGACAGGCGGCGAAAAACTGTTTTTT.

The J gene is TRBJ2-2, the V gene TRBV7-9; a possible D gene is TRBD2 (6 bases). Germline V gives CDR1 SEHNR, CDR2 FQNEAQ (reference sequence). The CDR3 extends over 19 amino acids. The V end lost 0 bases, the J end lost 3 bases, and 20 bases lay between the germline ends. DNA of the CDR3: TGTGCCAGCAGCTTAGCGCGGGACTGGGCCCGGGGCGACACCGGGGAGCTGTTTTTT. This gives the protein CASSLARDWARGDTGELFF.

A note on this clonotype: A single base separates this from a much larger clone, so it may be a read error. This chain joins TRBV20-1 and TRBJ2-1; 8 bases line up with TRBD2. Germline values: CDR1 DFQATT, CDR2 SNEGSKA (reference sequence). This CDR3 comprises 15 residues. The CDR3 sequence is CSARERSGVYNEQLF. The CDR3 DNA reads as TGCAGTGCTAGGGAGCGTAGCGGGGTTTACAATGAGCAGCTCTTC.

This clonotype was observed a handful of times. The chain couples TRBV20-1 to TRBJ1-2, with 8 nucleotides matching TRBD1. The germline CDR1 and CDR2 sequences are DFQATT and SNEGSKA (reference sequence). The CDR3 runs 14 residues. The J segment lost 1 base and the V segment lost 6 bases, leaving 7 bases of the junction unmatched. In DNA form, the CDR3 reads TGCAGTGCCTCAACTACAGGGGGTAACTATGGCTACACCTTC. Protein product: CSASTTGGNYGYTF.

About this clonotype: A read error may account for a junction end that differs from germline. The chain links TRBV3-1 to TRBJ2-2; D unclear. From germline, CDR1 is LGHDT and CDR2 YNNKEL (reference sequence). The CDR3 sequence is 14 residues long. CDR3 protein: CASTQMTNTGELFF. In DNA form, the CDR3 reads TGTGCCAGCACCCAAATGACGAACACCGGGGAGCTGTTTTTT.

V usage is TRBV5-1 and J usage is TRBJ2-1; 14 bases agree with TRBD2. This CDR3 has 18 residues. Looked up from germline, CDR1 is SGHRS and CDR2 is YFSETQ. Germline trimming cut 4 bases from V and 1 base from J; bases unmatched to any gene: 7. CDR3 loop: CASSLGTSGGPSYNEQFF. The CDR3 nucleotides read TGCGCCAGCAGCCTAGGGACTAGCGGGGGTCCTTCCTACAATGAGCAGTTCTTC.

The chain links TRBV7-9 to TRBJ1-2; D uncertain. Germline V gene lookup returns CDR1 SEHNR and CDR2 FQNEAQ (reference sequence). This CDR3 has 15 amino acids. V dropped 3 bases and J dropped 4 bases, with 15 bases sitting between them. Here the CDR3 reads CASSFTDNVPYGYTF. CDR3 DNA sequence: TGTGCCAGCAGCTTTACCGACAACGTCCCCTATGGCTACACCTTC.

The chain carries TRBV3-1 and TRBJ1-2, with D possibly matching TRBD1 (5 bases). In germline, CDR1 is LGHDT, CDR2 YNNKEL (reference sequence). CDR3 length equals 18 residues. Trimming removed 4 bases from V and 3 bases from J, with 24 bases in between. The CDR3 protein is CASSPLGTGGRMDYGYTF. In nucleotides, the CDR3 is TGTGCCAGCAGCCCTCTCGGGACTGGGGGACGTATGGACTATGGCTACACCTTC.

This clonotype was seen a few times. The genes are TRBV5-4 and TRBJ2-5; 10 bases fit TRBD1. V gave up 4 bases and J gave up 1 base; unmatched junction bases: 4. CDR1 and CDR2 (germline): SGHNT, YYREEE (reference sequence). The CDR3 sequence is 15 residues long. As DNA, the CDR3 is TGTGCCAGCAGCCGGGACAGGGGTCGCCAAGAGACCCAGTACTTC. This codes for CASSRDRGRQETQYF.

This clonotype was counted between two and nine times. This rearrangement joins TRBV15 to TRBJ2-7, with D perhaps TRBD1 (6 bases). Trimming removed 2 bases at V and 2 bases at J, with 10 bases between. This CDR3 has 14 amino acids. Germline CDR1 and CDR2: LNHNV and YYDKDF (reference sequence). CDR3 DNA: TGTGCCACCAGCAGAAACAGGGACGCCTACGAGCAGTACTTC. Translating gives CATSRNRDAYEQYF.

The CDR3 loop reads CSVSPPGDYGYTF. CDR3 in DNA: TGCAGCGTTTCGCCCCCGGGAGACTATGGCTACACCTTC. The rearrangement uses TRBV29-1 and TRBJ1-2; no clear D gene. Looked up from germline, CDR1 is SQVTM and CDR2 is ANQGSEA. V lost 5 bases, J lost 3 bases, and 13 bases lay in between. The CDR3 is 13 residues long.

The gene calls are TRBV5-1 and TRBJ2-5; 9 nucleotides match TRBD1. CDR1 and CDR2 (germline): SGHRS, YFSETQ. CDR3 length: 14 amino acids. J lost 11 bases, V lost 3 bases, and 11 bases had no gene match. CDR3 in DNA: TGCGCCAGCAGCTCCGGGACAGGGATAAAAGAGCAGTACTTC. Residues: CASSSGTGIKEQYF.

This clonotype has more than one count but fewer than ten. The chain uses TRBV3-1 and TRBJ2-5, with TRBD1 identical over 7 bases. With the DNA end fitting TRBJ2-1 better, the J assignment may be wrong. Germline V lookup: CDR1 LGHDT, CDR2 YNNKEL (reference sequence). This CDR3 region has 15 residues. The CDR3 region has the DNA TGTGCCAGCAGTTTAAGTGGGACAGCGGACAATGAGCAGTTCTTC. This gives the protein CASSLSGTADNEQFF.

This clonotype was seen a handful of times. V is TRBV7-8 and J is TRBJ2-7, with D possibly matching TRBD1 (6 bases). The germline V gene has CDR1 SGHVS and CDR2 FQNEAQ. V lost 4 bases, J lost 3 bases, and 10 bases lay in between. There are 13 residues in the CDR3. CDR3 amino acids: CASSSRGVYEQYF. Written as DNA, the CDR3 is TGTGCCAGCAGCTCCAGGGGTGTCTACGAGCAGTACTTC.

This sequence joins TRBV5-1 and TRBJ2-3; D is possibly TRBD1 or TRBD2 (5 bases each). Germline lookup yields CDR1 SGHRS and CDR2 YFSETQ. This CDR3 region has 15 residues. Trimming cost V 6 bases and J 4 bases, with 18 bases left between them. CDR3 amino acids: CASNRDPLDADTQYF. CDR3 DNA: TGCGCCAGCAACCGGGACCCGCTGGATGCAGATACGCAGTATTTT.

V usage is TRBV7-2 and J usage is TRBJ2-1; unclear D gene. The DNA end lines up better with TRBJ2-5; the J call may be wrong. The CDR3 length is 12 residues. Germline lookup yields CDR1 SGHTA and CDR2 FQGNSA. CDR3 sequence reads: CASSPRSGTQYF. The CDR3 region has the DNA TGTGCCAGCAGCCCCCGGTCCGGCACCCAGTACTTC.

This clonotype was counted a few times. This rearrangement joins TRBV7-2 to TRBJ2-1; TRBD1 matches 9 bases. The CDR3 has 16 residues. The junction had 8 bases not matched to a gene; V was cut back by 4 bases and J by 4 bases. Germline V gene lookup returns CDR1 SGHTA and CDR2 FQGNSA. The CDR3 loop is CASSSRPGTGYNEQFF. In nucleotides, the CDR3 is TGTGCCAGCAGCTCCCGCCCCGGGACAGGGTACAATGAGCAGTTCTTC.

This clonotype was counted a few times. The chain couples TRBV28 to TRBJ2-7; D call uncertain. The CDR3 has 13 residues. Germline assignment: CDR1 MDHEN and CDR2 SYDVKM. V lost 10 bases and J 5 bases, leaving 18 bases between the germline ends. CDR3 DNA: TGTGCCACTACCGACGGCCGCTGGGACGAGCAGTACTTC. It yields the protein CATTDGRWDEQYF.